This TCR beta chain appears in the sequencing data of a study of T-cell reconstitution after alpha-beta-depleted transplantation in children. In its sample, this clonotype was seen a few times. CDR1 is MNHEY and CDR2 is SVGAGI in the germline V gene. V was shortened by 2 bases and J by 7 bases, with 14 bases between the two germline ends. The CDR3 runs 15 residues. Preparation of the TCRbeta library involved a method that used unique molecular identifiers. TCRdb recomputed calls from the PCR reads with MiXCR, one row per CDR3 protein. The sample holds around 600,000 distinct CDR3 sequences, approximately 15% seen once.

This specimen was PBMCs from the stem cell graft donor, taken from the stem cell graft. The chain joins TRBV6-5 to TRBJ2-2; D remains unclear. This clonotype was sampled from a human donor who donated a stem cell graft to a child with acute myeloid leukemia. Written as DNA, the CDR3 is TGTGCCAGCAGTTACCCCGGGCGACCAAGCGGGGAGCTGTTTTTT. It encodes CASSYPGRPSGELFF.